This T cell receptor beta chain was profiled in a study of early T cells in non-severe SARS-CoV-2 infection (dated by TCRdb to about 2021). As for the study more broadly: Because TCR sequencing was done on bulk RNA from unsorted whole blood, the alpha and beta chains could not be paired. On the study overall, not on this receptor specifically: VDJdb matching was skewed toward anti-spike CD8 responses and likely underestimated virus-specific expansions, missing private and CD4 specificities.

The library relied on 5' RACE. Reads for this sample came from a NextSeq 500. In the TCR library protocol, unique molecular identifiers were attached to individual cDNA molecules to correct for PCR bias and sequencing error. Both TCR alpha and beta chains were sequenced, and tight co-correlation was observed between alpha and beta sequence abundances in each sample. As for the original processing: V gene, J gene and CDR3 annotation of TCR sequences was performed with Decombinator V4. TCRs were defined as expanded if a significant change between any two time points was detected under a Poisson model with p below 0.0001. TCR abundances were normalised to the total number of TCRs sequenced per sample and were expressed as counts per million. TRAV1-2 paired with TRAJ12, TRAJ20 or TRAJ33 defined MAIT TCRs, while TRAV10 paired with TRAJ18 defined iNKT TCRs. VDJdb, accessed on 1 November 2021, was searched for TCRs annotated for CMV, EBV and SARS-CoV-2, and TCRs annotated for more than one antigen were excluded. The raw public reads went through TCRdb reprocessing: fastp at Q25, MiXCR clone calling, in-frame beta chains kept. Every CDR3 protein is listed once, alongside the most common genes and DNA of its rows. The V and J calls reflect TCRdb's pipeline rather than the authors' work. Within this sample are some 80,000 distinct CDR3 sequences, with less than 5.5% of them counted one time only. In total, the top ten clones hold about 7% of the sample.

A case-control design nested within a healthcare worker cohort in London, UK, was used, with weekly nasopharyngeal swab PCR tests and blood sampling performed. Healthcare workers were recruited during the week of the UK lockdown, between 23 and 31 March 2020, and followed weekly for up to roughly 15 weeks. The CDR3 spans 15 residues, from the cysteine through the phenylalanine. Only CDR3 DNA is held: 45 bases, read in frame from base 1. Germline trimming amounts to 1 base on V and 13 bases on J, with 10 as the count of junction bases outside the gene matches. The germline V gene specifies LGHNT as CDR1 and FRNRAP as CDR2. With respect to this clonotype: Its antigen target is currently unknown. Per-nucleotide qualities are absent, and no much larger clonotype sits a single base away.

The origin of this receptor is an adult who was a healthcare worker with PCR-confirmed SARS-CoV-2 infection or an uninfected control (not recorded which). The chain joins TRBV12-5 to TRBJ2-2, and 9 junctional nucleotides match TRBD1. This material consisted of whole blood, taken at baseline. The CDR3 here reads CASGLDNFGTGRLFF. The DNA is TGTGCTAGTGGTTTGGACAACTTTGGGACAGGGCGGCTGTTTTTT.